The clone carrying this TCR beta chain occurred many times. The data originate from a study of T cells after yellow fever vaccination. TCRdb re-derived calls from the 5' RACE reads in MiXCR, one entry per CDR3 protein. The sample has some 350,000 distinct CDR3 sequences, about 6.2% seen once. Sequencing was performed on PBMCs, taken 5 days after the yellow fever booster vaccination. This clonotype originated in a man aged 25 to 45 who received the YFV17D yellow fever vaccine.

CDR3 residues: CASSLDSSDPGTSGRGTQYF. The CDR3 bases are TGTGCCAGCAGCTTAGATTCGTCGGATCCCGGGACTAGCGGGAGGGGTACGCAGTATTTT. The chain carries TRBV11-2 and TRBJ2-3, with 16 bases identical to TRBD2. Germline CDR1 and CDR2: SGHAT and FQNNGV. J lost 8 bases, V lost 0 bases, and 14 bases had no gene match. There are 20 residues in the CDR3.